This record covers a single T cell receptor (beta chain). TCRdb's copy holds only in-frame clones and misses some; the assay was immunoSEQ multiplex PCR. The sample has fewer than 800,000 clones, 92% seen once. These data originate in a study of shared clonotypes between healthy human individuals. Naive CD8 isolation took CD45RO-negative cells positively selected for CCR7 and excluded terminally differentiated effector memory CD45RA+ cells. The CDR3 has 18 residues. Trimming cost V 2 bases and J 2 bases; bases outside gene matches: 13. Germline V gene lookup returns CDR1 MNHNS and CDR2 SASEGT. Sample: naive CD8+ T cells sorted from blood. The chain is built from TRBV6-1 and TRBJ2-3, with 7 positions matching TRBD2. This TCR came from a man younger than 45 in good health. In nucleotides, the CDR3 is TGTGCCAGCAGTGAACCGGGAGGATTAGGGGAATACACAGATACGCAGTATTTT. It yields the protein CASSEPGGLGEYTDTQYF.